Each of the 19 T cell receptor beta chains below was sequenced from the same sample in a study of identical twins (dated by TCRdb to 2016 to 2017). Receptor libraries were prepared by 5' RACE. This sample was sequenced with an Illumina HiSeq 2000. TCRdb itself trimmed the public reads at Q25 with fastp, ran MiXCR and retained productive beta chains. Rows with one shared CDR3 protein collapse into an entry with the most common genes and DNA. In all, the sample holds approximately 630,000 distinct CDR3 sequences, and under 8.5% of those were seen once. The ten largest clones represent roughly 1.6% of the sample. These data were likewise used in another study, on yellow fever vaccine responses in identical twins.

Source material: PBMCs. Source of these receptors: a young woman in good health.

The sample holds a few counts of this clonotype. The J gene is TRBJ2-5, the V gene TRBV5-1, with 7 nucleotides matching TRBD2. V trimming: 1 base; J trimming: 2 bases; junction bases outside the gene matches: 8. Per the germline V gene, CDR1 is SGHRS and CDR2 is YFSETQ. This CDR3 has 16 amino acids. The DNA of the CDR3 is TGCGCCAGCAGCTTGAGATCACTAGCGTCACAAGAGACCCAGTACTTC. This gives the protein CASSLRSLASQETQYF.

The table lists this clonotype with many counts. V usage is TRBV15 and J usage is TRBJ2-7; 9 nucleotides agree with TRBD1. This CDR3 contains 15 residues. With V trimmed by 2 bases and J by 5 bases, 7 bases remained unmatched. Germline V lookup: CDR1 LNHNV, CDR2 YYDKDF (reference sequence). CDR3 in DNA: TGTGCCACCAGCAGATCCGGGACAGGGAGTCACGAGCAGTACTTC. Its translation: CATSRSGTGSHEQYF.

The chain couples TRBV7-9 to TRBJ2-5, with D perhaps matching TRBD2 (5 bases). CDR3 length equals 11 residues. Germline V CDR1 and CDR2: SEHNR, FQNEAQ (reference sequence). V was cut by 7 bases and J by 5 bases, with 8 bases left in between. CDR3 sequence reads: CASTGDETQYF. In DNA, the CDR3 is TGTGCCAGCACCGGGGATGAGACCCAGTACTTC.

V and J are TRBV4-1 and TRBJ2-3, with D maybe TRBD2 (6 bases). Per the germline V gene, CDR1 is MGHRA and CDR2 is YSYEKL. The CDR3 consists of 15 residues. Trimming removed 4 bases at V and 1 base at J, with 12 bases between. CDR3 sequence: CASSREDAGTDTQYF. The CDR3 bases are TGCGCCAGCAGCCGGGAGGACGCGGGCACAGATACGCAGTATTTT.

This sequence joins TRBV10-3 and TRBJ2-7; tentatively, D is TRBD1 (6 bases). The CDR3 contains 15 residues. Germline V CDR1 and CDR2: ENHRY, SYGVKD. V dropped 0 bases and J dropped 2 bases, with 11 bases sitting between them. CDR3 amino acids: CAISESIRDTYEQYF. The DNA of the CDR3 is TGTGCCATCAGTGAGTCGATCCGGGACACCTACGAGCAGTACTTC.

The sample holds many counts of this clonotype. The V and J genes are TRBV6-2 or TRBV6-3 and TRBJ2-1; no firm D call. The CDR3 has 12 residues. CDR1 is MNHEY and CDR2 is SVGEGT in the germline V gene. Trimming removed 3 bases at V and 8 bases at J, with 8 bases between. The CDR3: CASSYRAHEQFF. CDR3 bases: TGTGCCAGCAGTTATCGAGCGCATGAGCAGTTCTTC.

This clonotype was seen many times. This chain connects TRBV7-8 to TRBJ1-1; D perhaps matches TRBD1 (5 bases). This CDR3 has 14 amino acids. The germline gives CDR1 SGHVS, CDR2 FQNEAQ. The V end was cut by 4 bases, the J end by 7 bases, with 16 bases between. The CDR3 nucleotides are TGTGCCAGCAGCTCCTCGGGGCAGCTTAATGAAGCTTTCTTT. Translating gives CASSSSGQLNEAFF.

The CDR3 DNA is TGTGCCAGCAGCCAAGGGCAAAGGTTCCCGGGGGCCAAAAACATTCAGTACTTC. Translation gives CASSQGQRFPGAKNIQYF. The chain employs TRBV3-1 and TRBJ2-4; D possibly corresponds to TRBD2 (5 bases). V was cut by 1 base and J by 1 base, with 17 bases left in between. The CDR3 has 18 residues. The germline CDR1 and CDR2 sequences are LGHDT and YNNKEL (reference sequence). Supplemented by reference TRBV3-1 and TRBJ2-4, the full variable domain reads DTAVSQTPKYLVTQMGNDKSIKCEQNLGHDTMYWYKQDSKKFLKIMFSYNNKELIINETVPNRFSPKSPDKAHLNLHINSLELGDSAVYFCASSQGQRFPGAKNIQYFGAGTRLSVL.

V and J are TRBV24-1 and TRBJ2-2; D is undetermined. Germline assignment: CDR1 KGHDR and CDR2 SFDVKD. V gave up 2 bases and J gave up 0 bases, with 12 bases separating them. This CDR3 spans 17 amino acids. This CDR3 is CATSDSTGWTNTGELFF. Here the CDR3 DNA reads TGTGCCACCAGTGATTCGACGGGCTGGACGAACACCGGGGAGCTGTTTTTT.

The chain recombines TRBV12-3 or TRBV12-4 with TRBJ2-1; 8 bases fit TRBD1. The V and J ends lost 6 bases and 3 bases, in that order; junction bases with no gene match: 13. CDR3 size: 17 residues. CDR3 sequence reads: CASRDHFSGTGYNEQFF. The CDR3 DNA is TGTGCCAGCAGGGATCACTTCTCCGGGACAGGCTACAATGAGCAGTTCTTC.

This clonotype was found a few times. This chain joins TRBV20-1 and TRBJ2-3; 7 bases are a match to TRBD2. This CDR3 contains 11 residues. Losses at the gene ends were 5 bases for V and 5 bases for J; bases not matched to a gene: 1. In germline, CDR1 is DFQATT, CDR2 SNEGSKA (reference sequence). CDR3 sequence: CSAGLEDTQYF. Written as DNA, the CDR3 is TGCAGTGCTGGACTAGAAGATACGCAGTATTTT.

The genes are TRBV20-1 and TRBJ1-1; D unclear. Germline CDR1 is DFQATT and CDR2 is SNEGSKA (reference sequence). V lost 1 base, J lost 0 bases, and 9 bases lay in between. This CDR3 is 14 amino acids long. CDR3 coding DNA: TGCAGTGCTAGAGCAGCTAAGATGAACACTGAAGCTTTCTTT. It yields the protein CSARAAKMNTEAFF.

This clonotype turned up a few times. The J gene is TRBJ2-2, the V gene TRBV2, with TRBD1 identical over 7 bases. Per germline, CDR1 SNHLY and CDR2 FYNNEI. The V segment lost 3 bases and the J segment 3 bases; nucleotides outside the gene matches: 7. This CDR3 comprises 16 residues. CDR3 in DNA: TGTGCCAGCAGTGACAGGTCAGGGGGAGACACCGGGGAGCTGTTTTTT. The encoded protein is CASSDRSGGDTGELFF.

The chain employs TRBV19 and TRBJ1-2; possible D gene TRBD1, 6 bases. The V gene's germline CDR1 is LNHDA and CDR2 SQIVND (reference sequence). This CDR3 is 16 amino acids long. Trimming stripped 5 bases from V and 0 bases from J, with 16 bases between. The CDR3 reads CASSGRGGRANYGYTF. CDR3 in DNA: TGTGCCAGTAGTGGCAGAGGGGGAAGAGCTAACTATGGCTACACCTTC. Full variable domain (missing parts from reference TRBV19 and TRBJ1-2): DGGITQSPKYLFRKEGQNVTLSCEQNLNHDAMYWYRQDPGQGLRLIYYSQIVNDFQKGDIAEGYSVSREKKESFPLTVTSAQKNPTAFYLCASSGRGGRANYGYTFGSGTRLTVV.

This clonotype has only a few counts. The J gene is TRBJ1-5, the V gene TRBV2; D unclear. CDR1 is SNHLY and CDR2 is FYNNEI in the germline V gene. The CDR3 is 13 amino acids. V lost 10 bases to trimming and J lost 6 bases, with 16 bases between them. The CDR3 sequence: CAILGYPGQPQHF. As DNA, the CDR3 is TGTGCCATCCTGGGGTACCCAGGTCAGCCCCAGCATTTT.

The V gene is TRBV5-1, the J gene TRBJ2-3, with D possibly being TRBD1 (6 bases). Trimming took 0 bases from V and 3 from J, leaving 14 bases between them. The CDR3 loop spans 16 amino acids. Per germline, CDR1 SGHRS and CDR2 YFSETQ. This chain's CDR3 is CASSLVARGRTDTQYF. Here the CDR3 DNA reads TGCGCCAGCAGCTTGGTCGCGAGGGGGAGAACAGATACGCAGTATTTT.

This clonotype occurred many times. V and J are TRBV11-2 and TRBJ2-5; D might be TRBD1 (6 bases). The germline V gene encodes CDR1 SGHAT and CDR2 FQNNGV. With 2 bases removed from V and 3 bases from J, the gap between germline ends came to 19 bases. The CDR3 runs to 17 residues. CDR3 region: CASSLSATGRSKETQYF. The CDR3 nucleotides are TGTGCCAGCAGCTTATCCGCCACAGGGCGCTCCAAAGAGACCCAGTACTTC.

This clonotype appeared a few times. This chain connects TRBV20-1 to TRBJ1-5; a possible D gene is TRBD1 (6 bases). Germline CDR1 and CDR2: DFQATT and SNEGSKA (reference sequence). CDR3 size: 14 residues. Trimming stripped 3 bases from V and 2 bases from J, with 11 bases between. The CDR3 DNA follows: TGCAGTGCTAGGGGTGCAGGGGGCAATCAGCCCCAGCATTTT. This translates into CSARGAGGNQPQHF.

The chain has TRBV6-1 and TRBJ2-5; D unclear. CDR3 length: 13 residues. Between the trimmed V and J ends, which lost 4 bases and 4 bases, there was a span of 10 bases. CDR1 is MNHNS and CDR2 is SASEGT in the germline V gene. In DNA form, the CDR3 reads TGTGCCAGCAGTGGACCCCTTGGAGAGACCCAGTACTTC. Translating gives CASSGPLGETQYF.